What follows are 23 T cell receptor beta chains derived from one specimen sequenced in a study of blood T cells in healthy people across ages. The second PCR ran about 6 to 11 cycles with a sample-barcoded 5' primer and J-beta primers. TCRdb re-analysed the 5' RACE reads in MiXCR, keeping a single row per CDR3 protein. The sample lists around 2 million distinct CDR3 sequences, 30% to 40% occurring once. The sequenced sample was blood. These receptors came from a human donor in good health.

CDR3 amino acids: CSAGSPGLVTHEQFF. The CDR3 nucleotides read TGCAGTGCTGGATCCCCGGGACTAGTAACACATGAGCAGTTCTTC. The rearrangement uses TRBV20-1 and TRBJ2-1; 8 bases align to TRBD2. Germline loops: CDR1 DFQATT, CDR2 SNEGSKA (reference sequence). The CDR3 sequence is 15 residues long. Trimming cost V 5 bases and J 8 bases; bases outside gene matches: 14.

The CDR3 region has the DNA TGTGCCAGCAGCCGAGCGGGACTTAAGAACACCGGGGAGCTGTTTTTT. Translation gives CASSRAGLKNTGELFF. The V call is TRBV6-5, the J call TRBJ2-2; 7 nucleotides line up with TRBD2. Per the germline V gene, CDR1 is MNHEY and CDR2 is SVGAGI. The CDR3 runs to 16 residues. V gave up 6 bases and J gave up 1 base; unmatched junction bases: 8.

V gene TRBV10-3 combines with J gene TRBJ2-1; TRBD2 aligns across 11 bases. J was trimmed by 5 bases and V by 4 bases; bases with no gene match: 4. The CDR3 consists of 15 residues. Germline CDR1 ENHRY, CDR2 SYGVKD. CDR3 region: CAISVYSGGDNEQFF. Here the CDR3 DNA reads TGTGCCATCAGTGTATATAGCGGGGGGGACAATGAGCAGTTCTTC.

DNA for the CDR3: TGCGCCAGTTCGGTAGATAACAGGGACAATCAGCCCCAGCATTTT. Protein: CASSVDNRDNQPQHF. The chain joins TRBV5-1 to TRBJ1-5; D possibly corresponds to TRBD1 (6 bases). The V and J ends lost 8 bases and 3 bases respectively, with 18 bases between them. CDR1 is SGHRS, CDR2 YFSETQ, per germline. The CDR3 is made up of 15 amino acids.

The CDR3 coding sequence is TGTGCCAGCAGCAAGGGGGGAGGCGAAGAGACCCAGTACTTC. This translates into CASSKGGGEETQYF. The chain joins TRBV7-2 to TRBJ2-5; D tentatively fits TRBD1 or TRBD2 (6 bases each). V lost 5 bases, J lost 3 bases, and 13 bases lay in between. Germline V lookup: CDR1 SGHTA, CDR2 FQGNSA. This CDR3 has 14 amino acids.

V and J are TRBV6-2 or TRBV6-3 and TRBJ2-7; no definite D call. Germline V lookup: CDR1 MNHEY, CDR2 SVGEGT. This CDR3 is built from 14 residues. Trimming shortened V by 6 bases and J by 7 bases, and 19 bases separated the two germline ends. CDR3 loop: CASREDMANWEQYF. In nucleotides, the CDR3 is TGTGCCAGCAGGGAAGACATGGCGAATTGGGAGCAGTACTTC.

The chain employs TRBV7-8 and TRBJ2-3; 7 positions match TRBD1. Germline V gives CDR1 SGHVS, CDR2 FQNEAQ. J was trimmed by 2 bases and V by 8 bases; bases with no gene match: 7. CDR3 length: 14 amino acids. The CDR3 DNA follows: TGTGCCAGCGACAGGGCCCTCTCCACAGATACGCAGTATTTT. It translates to CASDRALSTDTQYF.

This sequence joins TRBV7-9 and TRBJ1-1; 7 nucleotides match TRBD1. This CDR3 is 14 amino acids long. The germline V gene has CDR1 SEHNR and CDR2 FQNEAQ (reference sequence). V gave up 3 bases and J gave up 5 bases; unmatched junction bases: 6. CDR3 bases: TGTGCCAGCAGCTTGTACAGGGGAGAAACTGAAGCTTTCTTT. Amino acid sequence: CASSLYRGETEAFF.

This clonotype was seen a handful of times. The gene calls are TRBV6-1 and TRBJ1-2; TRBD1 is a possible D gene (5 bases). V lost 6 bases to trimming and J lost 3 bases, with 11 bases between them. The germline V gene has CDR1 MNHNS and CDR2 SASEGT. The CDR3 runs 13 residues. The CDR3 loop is CASSTDRDYGYTF. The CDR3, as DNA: TGTGCCAGCAGCACAGACAGAGACTATGGCTACACCTTC.

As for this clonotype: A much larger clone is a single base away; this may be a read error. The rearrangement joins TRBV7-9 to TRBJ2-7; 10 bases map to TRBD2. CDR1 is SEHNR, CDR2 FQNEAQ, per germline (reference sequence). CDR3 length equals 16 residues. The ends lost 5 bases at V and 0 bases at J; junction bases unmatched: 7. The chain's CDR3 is CASSDLAGASSYEQYF. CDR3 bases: TGTGCCAGCAGCGACCTAGCGGGGGCCTCCTCCTACGAGCAGTACTTC.

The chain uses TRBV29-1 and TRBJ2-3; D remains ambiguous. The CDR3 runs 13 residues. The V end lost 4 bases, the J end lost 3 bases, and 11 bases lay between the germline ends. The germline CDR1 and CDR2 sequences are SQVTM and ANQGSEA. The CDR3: CSVAHESTDTQYF. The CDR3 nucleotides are TGCAGCGTTGCCCACGAGAGTACAGATACGCAGTATTTT.

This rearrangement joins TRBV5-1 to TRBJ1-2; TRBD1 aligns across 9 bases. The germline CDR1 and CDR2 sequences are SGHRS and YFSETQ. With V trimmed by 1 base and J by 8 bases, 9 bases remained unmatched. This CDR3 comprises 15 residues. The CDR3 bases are TGCGCCAGCAGCTTGACGTCATGGACAGGGGACGGCTACACCTTC. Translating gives CASSLTSWTGDGYTF. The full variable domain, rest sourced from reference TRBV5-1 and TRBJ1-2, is KAGVTQTPRYLIKTRGQQVTLSCSPISGHRSVSWYQQTPGQGLQFLFEYFSETQRNKGNFPGRFSGRQFSNSRSEMNVSTLELGDSALYLCASSLTSWTGDGYTFGSGTRLTVV.

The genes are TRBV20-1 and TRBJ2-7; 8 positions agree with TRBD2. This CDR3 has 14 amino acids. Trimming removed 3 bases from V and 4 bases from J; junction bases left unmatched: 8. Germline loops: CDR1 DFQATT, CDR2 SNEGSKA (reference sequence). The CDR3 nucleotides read TGCAGTGCTAGTAACGGGGGGGCGGGGTACGAGCAGTACTTC. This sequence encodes CSASNGGAGYEQYF.

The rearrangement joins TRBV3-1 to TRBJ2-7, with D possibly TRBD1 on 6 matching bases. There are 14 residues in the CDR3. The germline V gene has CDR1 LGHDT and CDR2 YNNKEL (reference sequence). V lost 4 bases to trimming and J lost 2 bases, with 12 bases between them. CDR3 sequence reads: CASSPRQVPYEQYF. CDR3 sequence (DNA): TGTGCCAGCAGCCCTAGACAGGTCCCCTACGAGCAGTACTTC.

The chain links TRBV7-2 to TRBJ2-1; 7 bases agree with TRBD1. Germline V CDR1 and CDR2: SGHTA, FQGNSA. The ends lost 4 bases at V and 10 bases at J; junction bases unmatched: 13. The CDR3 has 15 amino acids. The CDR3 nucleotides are TGTGCCAGCAGCTCATGGGTGCAGGGGGTTAGGGAGCAGTTCTTC. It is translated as CASSSWVQGVREQFF.

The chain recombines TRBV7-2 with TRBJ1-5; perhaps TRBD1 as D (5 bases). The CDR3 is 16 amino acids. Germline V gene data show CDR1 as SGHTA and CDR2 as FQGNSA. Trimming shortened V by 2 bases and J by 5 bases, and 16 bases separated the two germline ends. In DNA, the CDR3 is TGTGCCAGCAGCTTAATGGCAAACCTAGGGGATCAGCCCCAGCATTTT. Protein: CASSLMANLGDQPQHF.

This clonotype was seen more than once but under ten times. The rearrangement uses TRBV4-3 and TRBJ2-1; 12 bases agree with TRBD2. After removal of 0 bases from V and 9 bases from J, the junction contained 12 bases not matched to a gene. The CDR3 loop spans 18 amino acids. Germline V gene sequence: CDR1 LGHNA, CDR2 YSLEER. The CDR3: CASSQETGTSGGTGEQFF. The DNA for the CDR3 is TGCGCCAGCAGCCAAGAAACGGGAACTAGCGGGGGGACCGGTGAGCAGTTCTTC.

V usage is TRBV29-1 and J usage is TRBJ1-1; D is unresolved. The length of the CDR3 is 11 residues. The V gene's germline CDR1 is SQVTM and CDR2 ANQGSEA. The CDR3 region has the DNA TGCGGCGCCCGCCGGGACACTGAAGCTTTCTTT. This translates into CGARRDTEAFF.

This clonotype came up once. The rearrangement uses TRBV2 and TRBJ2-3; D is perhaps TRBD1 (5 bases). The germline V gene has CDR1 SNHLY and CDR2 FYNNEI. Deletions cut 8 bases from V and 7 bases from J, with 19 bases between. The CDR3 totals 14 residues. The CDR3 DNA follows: TGTGCCAGCCAGGACACTTTCGAATATAATACGCAGTATTTT. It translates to CASQDTFEYNTQYF.

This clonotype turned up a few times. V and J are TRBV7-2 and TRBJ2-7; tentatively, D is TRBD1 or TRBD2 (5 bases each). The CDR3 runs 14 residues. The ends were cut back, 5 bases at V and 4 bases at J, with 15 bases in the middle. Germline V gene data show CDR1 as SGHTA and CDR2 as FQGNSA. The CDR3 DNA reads TGTGCCAGCAGCCCCTACGCCGGGACGTACGAGCAGTACTTC. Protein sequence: CASSPYAGTYEQYF.

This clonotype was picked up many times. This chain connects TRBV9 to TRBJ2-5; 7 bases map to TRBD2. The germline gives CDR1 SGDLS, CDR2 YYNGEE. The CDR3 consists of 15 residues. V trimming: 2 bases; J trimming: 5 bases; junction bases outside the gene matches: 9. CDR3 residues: CASSVNNGRGETQYF. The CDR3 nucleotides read TGTGCCAGCAGCGTTAATAACGGGCGGGGGGAGACCCAGTACTTC.

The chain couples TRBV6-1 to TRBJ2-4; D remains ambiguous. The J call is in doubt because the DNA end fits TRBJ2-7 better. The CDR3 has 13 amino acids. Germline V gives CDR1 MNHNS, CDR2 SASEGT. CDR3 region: CASSVRVPYEQYF. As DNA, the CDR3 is TGTGCCAGCAGTGTTAGGGTTCCCTACGAGCAGTACTTC.

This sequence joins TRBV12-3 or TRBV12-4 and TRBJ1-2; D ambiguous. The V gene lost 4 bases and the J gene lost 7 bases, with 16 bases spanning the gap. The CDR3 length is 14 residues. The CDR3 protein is CASSCSVAVVGYTF. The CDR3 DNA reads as TGTGCCAGCAGTTGTAGTGTGGCAGTCGTTGGCTACACCTTC.